A selection of T cell receptor beta chains follows, all from one sample in a study of T cell responses to AZD1222 COVID-19 vaccine. Profiled with immunoSEQ multiplex PCR; TCRdb holds only in-frame clones, not every one. The table lists more than 110,000 clones, just over 90% of them singletons. Specimen: peripheral blood, collected on day 0 of AZD1222 vaccination. These receptors were obtained from an adult in good health. The CDR3 runs from the conserved cysteine through the conserved F or W. D genes are given only for firm matches. Clone size is shown for a subset of rows, as once, few, many or a class of expanded clone.

>.|TRBV10-3|TRBJ2-3|.
CAIRETGTDTQYF
TGTGCCATCAGAGAGACAGGCACAGATACGCAGTATTTT
>.|TRBV24-1|TRBJ2-2|.
CATSDYDGGELFF
TGTGCCACCAGTGATTACGACGGGGGGGAGCTGTTTTTT
>.|TRBV6-5|TRBJ1-6|.
CASSYSRNSPLHF
TGTGCCAGCAGTTACTCTCGTAATTCACCCCTCCACTTT
>.|TRBV2|TRBJ1-1|TRBD1
CASSSEGGRTEAFF
TGTGCCAGCAGCTCAGAAGGGGGCCGGACTGAAGCTTTCTTT
>.|TRBV11-2|TRBJ2-1|.
CASSPSPNGYNEQFF
TGTGCCAGCAGCCCGTCACCGAACGGATACAATGAGCAGTTCTTC
>.|TRBV30|TRBJ1-1|.
CAWSSLHQNTEAFF
TGTGCCTGGAGTTCGTTACACCAGAACACTGAAGCTTTCTTT
>.|TRBV28|TRBJ1-2|.
CASSLRNYGYTF
TGTGCCAGCAGTTTAAGAAACTATGGCTACACCTTC
>.|TRBV5-6|TRBJ2-1|TRBD1
CASSWGQVSHEQFF
TGTGCCAGCAGCTGGGGACAGGTCTCCCATGAGCAGTTCTTC
>.|TRBV5-4|TRBJ2-1|.
CASSLPYRGGHEQFF
TGTGCCAGCAGCTTACCCTACAGGGGAGGGCATGAGCAGTTCTTC
>few|TRBV7-2|TRBJ2-5|TRBD1
CASGLTGGQETQYF
TGTGCCAGCGGACTGACAGGGGGGCAAGAGACCCAGTACTTC
>once|TRBV27|TRBJ2-7|.
CASSLSGVFTYEQYF
TGTGCCAGCAGTTTATCCGGGGTCTTCACCTACGAGCAGTACTTC
>once|TRBV4-1|TRBJ1-1|.
CASSQVSGLNTEAFF
TGCGCCAGCAGCCAAGTGTCAGGATTGAACACTGAAGCTTTCTTT
>.|TRBV28|TRBJ1-2|.
CASSPGYDYGYTF
TGTGCCAGCAGTCCAGGGTATGACTATGGCTACACCTTC
>.|TRBV18|TRBJ1-5|.
CASLWVIGSSNQPQHF
TGTGCCAGCCTTTGGGTAATAGGATCGAGCAATCAGCCCCAGCATTTT
>.|TRBV11-3|TRBJ2-5|TRBD1
CASSPQTGPETQYF
TGTGCCAGCAGCCCACAGACAGGGCCAGAGACCCAGTACTTC